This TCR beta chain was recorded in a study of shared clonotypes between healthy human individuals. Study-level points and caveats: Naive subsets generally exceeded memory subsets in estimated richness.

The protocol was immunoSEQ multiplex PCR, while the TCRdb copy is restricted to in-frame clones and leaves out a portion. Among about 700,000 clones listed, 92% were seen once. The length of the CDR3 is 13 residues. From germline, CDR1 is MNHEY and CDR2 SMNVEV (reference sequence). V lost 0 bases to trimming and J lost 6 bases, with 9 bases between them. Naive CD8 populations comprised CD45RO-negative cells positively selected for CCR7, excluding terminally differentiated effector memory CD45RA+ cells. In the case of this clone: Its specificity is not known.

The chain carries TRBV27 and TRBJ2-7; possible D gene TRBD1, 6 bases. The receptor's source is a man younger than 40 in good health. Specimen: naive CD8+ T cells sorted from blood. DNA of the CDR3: TGTGCCAGCAGTTTATCGGGACAAAGCGAGCAGTACTTC. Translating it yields CASSLSGQSEQYF.